This TCR beta chain was recovered during a study of T cell changes during pregnancy in multiple sclerosis. Germline assignment: CDR1 MNHEY and CDR2 SVGAGI. This CDR3 comprises 16 residues. V was pared by 4 bases and J by 2 bases, with 6 bases of the junction left unmatched. Method: immunoSEQ multiplex PCR; TCRdb's copy keeps in-frame clones and lacks some. The sample consists of 70,000 to 95,000 clones, about 94% of them appearing once. The sequences come from peripheral blood, collected in the third trimester of pregnancy. This receptor was taken from a female donor with multiple sclerosis, enrolled in a pregnancy study. The chain joins TRBV6-5 to TRBJ2-1; TRBD2 matches at 9 bases. CDR3 protein: CASSSHSGSTYNEQFF. The DNA for the CDR3 is TGTGCCAGCAGTTCCCATAGCGGGAGTACCTACAATGAGCAGTTCTTC.